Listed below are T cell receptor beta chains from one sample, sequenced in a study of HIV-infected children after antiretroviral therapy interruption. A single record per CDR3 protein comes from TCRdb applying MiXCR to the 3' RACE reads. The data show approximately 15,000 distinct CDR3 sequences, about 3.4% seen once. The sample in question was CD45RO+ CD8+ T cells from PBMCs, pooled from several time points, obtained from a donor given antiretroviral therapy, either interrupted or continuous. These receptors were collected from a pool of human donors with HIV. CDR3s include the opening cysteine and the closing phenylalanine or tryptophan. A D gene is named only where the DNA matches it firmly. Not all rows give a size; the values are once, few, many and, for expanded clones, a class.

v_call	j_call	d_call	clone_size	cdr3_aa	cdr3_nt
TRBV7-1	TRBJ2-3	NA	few	CASSSEIGTQYF	TGTGCCAGCAGCTCAGAGATCGGTACGCAGTATTTT
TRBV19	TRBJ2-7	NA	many	CASSWGVGEQYF	TGTGCCAGTAGTTGGGGGGTCGGAGAGCAGTACTTC
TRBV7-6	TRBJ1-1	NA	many	CASSRKGGARTEAFF	TGTGCCAGCAGCCGGAAAGGGGGGGCGCGCACTGAAGCTTTCTTT
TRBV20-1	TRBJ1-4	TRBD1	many	CSATDQGAWEKLFF	TGCAGTGCTACAGATCAGGGGGCATGGGAAAAACTGTTTTTT
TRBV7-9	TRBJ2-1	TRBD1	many	CASSSPGQGHEQFF	TGTGCCAGCAGCTCTCCTGGACAGGGACATGAGCAGTTCTTC
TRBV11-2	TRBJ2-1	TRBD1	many	CASSMTGAFSEQFF	TGTGCCAGCAGTATGACAGGGGCTTTCAGTGAGCAGTTCTTC
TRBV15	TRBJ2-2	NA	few	CATSRSTGFTGELFF	TGTGCCACCAGCAGATCAACAGGGTTCACCGGGGAGCTGTTTTTT
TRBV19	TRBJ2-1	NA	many	CASRDPSSYNEQFF	TGTGCCAGTAGAGACCCGAGCTCCTACAATGAGCAGTTCTTC
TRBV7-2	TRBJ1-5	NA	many	CASSTEGFYSNQPQHF	TGTGCCAGCAGCACCGAGGGTTTCTATAGCAATCAGCCCCAGCATTTT
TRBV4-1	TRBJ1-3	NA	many	CASSQAERGPGNTIYF	TGCGCCAGCAGCCAAGCTGAAAGGGGCCCTGGAAACACCATATATTTT
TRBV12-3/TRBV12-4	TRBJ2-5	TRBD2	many	CASSLGLAGGTETQYF	TGTGCCAGCAGTCTCGGACTAGCGGGGGGCACAGAGACCCAGTACTTC
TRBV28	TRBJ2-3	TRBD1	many	CASIPGQGGADTQYF	TGTGCCAGCATCCCGGGACAGGGAGGGGCAGATACGCAGTATTTT
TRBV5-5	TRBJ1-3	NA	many	CASSPVVTTHPSGNTIYF	TGTGCCAGCAGCCCTGTTGTTACAACCCATCCTTCCGGAAACACCATATATTTT
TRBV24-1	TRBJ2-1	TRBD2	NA	CATSDRTSGGQYNEQFF	TGTGCCACCAGTGATCGGACTAGCGGGGGACAATACAATGAGCAGTTCTTC
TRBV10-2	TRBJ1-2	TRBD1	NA	CASSESRDSMTYGYTF	TGCGCCAGCAGTGAGTCGCGGGACAGTATGACCTATGGCTACACCTTC
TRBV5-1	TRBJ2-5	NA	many	CASGEQETQYF	TGCGCCAGCGGGGAGCAAGAGACCCAGTACTTC
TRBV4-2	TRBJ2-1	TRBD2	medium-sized	CASSQDLSSGGYNEQFF	TGTGCCAGCAGCCAAGATTTATCCAGCGGGGGATACAATGAGCAGTTCTTC
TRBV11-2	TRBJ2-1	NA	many	CASSLDLSSYNEQFF	TGTGCCAGCAGCTTAGATCTAAGCTCCTACAATGAGCAGTTCTTC
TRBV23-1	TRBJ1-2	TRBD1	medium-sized	CASRQGADYGYTF	TGCGCCAGCAGACAGGGGGCGGACTATGGCTACACCTTC
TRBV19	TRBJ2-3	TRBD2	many	CASSIPVAGVVADTQYF	TGTGCCAGTAGTATCCCGGTGGCGGGAGTGGTTGCAGATACGCAGTATTTT
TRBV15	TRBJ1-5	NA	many	CATSRGRGSNQPQHF	TGTGCCACCAGCAGAGGAAGGGGTAGCAATCAGCCCCAGCATTTT
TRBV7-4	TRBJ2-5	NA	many	CASSFRTGDKGETQYF	TGTGCCAGCAGCTTCCGCACGGGGGACAAAGGAGAGACCCAGTACTTC
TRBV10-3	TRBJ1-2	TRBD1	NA	CAISEPRTGLTNYGYTF	TGTGCCATCAGTGAGCCCCGGACAGGGCTAACTAACTATGGCTACACCTTC
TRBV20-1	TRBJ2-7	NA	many	CSARELAGPSYEQYF	TGCAGTGCTAGAGAGTTGGCGGGGCCCTCCTACGAGCAGTACTTC
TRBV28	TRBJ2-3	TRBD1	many	CASSHHFRDSLCTDTQYF	TGTGCCAGCAGCCACCACTTCCGGGACAGCCTCTGCACAGATACGCAGTATTTT
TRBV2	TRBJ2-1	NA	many	CASSEGHSEVNEQFF	TGTGCCAGCAGTGAAGGTCACTCCGAGGTCAATGAGCAGTTCTTC
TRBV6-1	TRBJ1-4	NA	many	CASSEKVGGNEKLFF	TGTGCCAGCAGTGAAAAGGTGGGGGGTAATGAAAAACTGTTTTTT